One and the same sample provided the 8 T cell receptor beta chains below, sequenced in a study of blood T cell repertoires in COVID-19. Assay: immunoSEQ multiplex PCR; the TCRdb copy retains only in-frame clones and omits some. The sample has fewer than 350,000 clones, 70% to 90% seen once. Sequenced sample: PBMCs or T cells enriched from blood (not recorded which). Every receptor here comes from a man aged 25 to 40 who had recovered from COVID-19.

This clone was found many times. V and J are TRBV15 and TRBJ1-5; D remains ambiguous. Germline V gene lookup returns CDR1 LNHNV and CDR2 YYDKDF (reference sequence). The V and J ends lost 5 bases and 3 bases respectively, with 11 bases between them. The CDR3 totals 14 residues. CDR3 nucleotide sequence: TGTGCCACCAGCGGCCTTCTAGTCAATCAGCCCCAGCATTTT. This translates into CATSGLLVNQPQHF.

The chain joins TRBV3-1 (or the pseudogene TRBV3-2) to TRBJ1-5; D might be TRBD1 (6 bases). Germline V gives CDR1 LGHDT, CDR2 YNNKEL (reference sequence). The CDR3 contains 17 residues. Trimming removed 0 bases at V and 2 bases at J, with 14 bases between. The CDR3 nucleotides are TGTGCCAGCAGCCAAGACCGGGGGGCCCGCGGCAATCAGCCCCAGCATTTT. Translating it yields CASSQDRGARGNQPQHF.

This sequence joins TRBV18 and TRBJ1-3; 7 bases map to TRBD1. Per the germline V gene, CDR1 is KGHSH and CDR2 is LQKENI. With V trimmed by 3 bases and J by 4 bases, 9 bases remained unmatched. The CDR3 extends over 16 amino acids. CDR3 DNA: TGTGCCAGCTCACCCTCGACAGGGACGTCCGGAAACACCATATATTTT. This encodes CASSPSTGTSGNTIYF.

The rearrangement joins TRBV10-2 to TRBJ2-1, with D perhaps TRBD1 (5 bases). From germline, CDR1 is WSHSY and CDR2 SAAADI. V dropped 5 bases and J dropped 6 bases, with 14 bases sitting between them. There are 14 residues in the CDR3. CDR3 loop: CASSSGARPNEQFF. In DNA, the CDR3 is TGCGCCAGCAGTTCTGGGGCCCGACCCAATGAGCAGTTCTTC.

This clone was detected once. V usage is TRBV6-4 and J usage is TRBJ2-3, with TRBD1 matching over 10 bases. Germline lookup yields CDR1 MRHNA and CDR2 SNTAGT. V trimming: 2 bases; J trimming: 5 bases; junction bases outside the gene matches: 4. The CDR3 length is 15 residues. CDR3 region: CASSDGTGEVDTQYF. The DNA of the CDR3 is TGTGCCAGCAGTGACGGGACAGGGGAAGTAGATACGCAGTATTTT.

The chain joins TRBV5-6 to TRBJ2-3; 7 bases are a match to TRBD1. The germline gives CDR1 SGHDT, CDR2 YYEEEE. The CDR3 is 15 amino acids. V lost 4 bases and J lost 4; bases outside the gene matches: 9. CDR3 region: CASSLRAGGADTQYF. In DNA, the CDR3 is TGTGCCAGCAGCCTACGCGCAGGGGGTGCAGATACGCAGTATTTT.

J is TRBJ1-2 and V is TRBV19, with D tentatively TRBD1 (5 bases). V lost 2 bases to trimming and J lost 4 bases, with 14 bases between them. Germline-derived CDR1 and CDR2 are LNHDA and SQIVND (reference sequence). This CDR3 is built from 15 residues. The CDR3 protein is CASSISQGFGYGYTF. The CDR3 bases are TGTGCCAGTAGTATATCTCAGGGTTTTGGCTATGGCTACACCTTC. Full variable domain (missing parts from reference TRBV19 and TRBJ1-2): DGGITQSPKYLFRKEGQNVTLSCEQNLNHDAMYWYRQDPGQGLRLIYYSQIVNDFQKGDIAEGYSVSREKKESFPLTVTSAQKNPTAFYLCASSISQGFGYGYTFGSGTRLTVV.

This chain links TRBV19 with TRBJ2-1; tentative D call: TRBD2 (6 bases). CDR3 length: 18 residues. Germline lookup yields CDR1 LNHDA and CDR2 SQIVND (reference sequence). V was clipped by 5 bases and J by 3 bases, with 23 bases between them. CDR3 sequence: CASSPLPFDAEGYNEQFF. CDR3 sequence (DNA): TGTGCCAGTAGTCCACTTCCGTTCGACGCGGAGGGCTACAATGAGCAGTTCTTC. Together with reference TRBV19 and TRBJ2-1, the CDR3 gives the full variable domain: DGGITQSPKYLFRKEGQNVTLSCEQNLNHDAMYWYRQDPGQGLRLIYYSQIVNDFQKGDIAEGYSVSREKKESFPLTVTSAQKNPTAFYLCASSPLPFDAEGYNEQFFGPGTRLTVL.